Presented here are 10 T cell receptor beta chains from one specimen sequenced in a study of T cell responses to AZD1222 COVID-19 vaccine. Sequencing used immunoSEQ multiplex PCR; TCRdb keeps in-frame clones, though not all of them. The sample records 90,000 to 95,000 clones, approximately 91% being singletons. Source: peripheral blood, taken on day 0 of AZD1222 vaccination. These receptors were obtained from an adult in good health.

The CDR3 DNA sequence: TGTGCCAGCAGTGACTCGGGGACACCCGATGTCCATGGCTACACCTTC. Translation: CASSDSGTPDVHGYTF. This chain uses TRBV6-4 with TRBJ1-2; a possible D gene is TRBD1 (6 bases). This CDR3 region has 16 residues. Germline CDR1 and CDR2: MRHNA and SNTAGT. The V and J ends lost 0 bases and 6 bases respectively, with 17 bases between them.

This chain uses TRBV15 with TRBJ1-4, with TRBD1 as a possible D gene (5 bases). The CDR3 consists of 12 residues. In germline, CDR1 is LNHNV, CDR2 YYDKDF (reference sequence). V dropped 0 bases and J dropped 14 bases, with 10 bases sitting between them. CDR3 region: CATSREQGKLFF. Here the CDR3 DNA reads TGTGCCACCAGCAGAGAGCAGGGTAAGCTGTTTTTT.

This chain links TRBV28 with TRBJ1-2; D is unresolved. CDR1 is MDHEN, CDR2 SYDVKM, per germline. V was clipped by 0 bases and J by 6 bases, with 5 bases between them. The CDR3 runs to 12 residues. The CDR3 sequence: CASSLWGNGYTF. CDR3 in DNA: TGTGCCAGCAGTTTATGGGGTAATGGCTACACCTTC.

The gene calls are TRBV18 and TRBJ1-2, with D perhaps matching TRBD1 (5 bases). Germline-derived CDR1 and CDR2 are KGHSH and LQKENI. CDR3 length equals 15 residues. Trimming removed 0 bases from V and 6 bases from J, with 14 bases in between. The CDR3 region is CASSPPSRGVDGYTF. In DNA, the CDR3 is TGTGCCAGCTCACCACCTAGTCGGGGGGTGGATGGCTACACCTTC. Supplemented by reference TRBV18 and TRBJ1-2, the full variable domain reads NAGVMQNPRHLVRRRGQEARLRCSPMKGHSHVYWYRQLPEEGLKFMVYLQKENIIDESGMPKERFSAEFPKEGPSILRIQQVVRGDSAAYFCASSPPSRGVDGYTFGSGTRLTVV.

The chain uses TRBV7-9 and TRBJ1-1; D unresolved. Deletions cut 1 base from V and 0 bases from J, with 6 bases between. Per germline, CDR1 SEHNR and CDR2 FQNEAQ (reference sequence). The CDR3 runs to 14 residues. The CDR3 sequence: CASSLELVNTEAFF. As DNA, the CDR3 is TGTGCCAGCAGCTTAGAATTGGTGAACACTGAAGCTTTCTTT.

The V and J genes are TRBV19 and TRBJ1-1; maybe TRBD1 (6 bases). V gave up 5 bases and J gave up 4 bases, with 17 bases separating them. This CDR3 has 15 residues. The V gene's germline CDR1 is LNHDA and CDR2 SQIVND (reference sequence). Written as DNA, the CDR3 is TGTGCCAGTAGTCCTTGGGACAATGGGGGCACTGAAGCTTTCTTT. It codes for CASSPWDNGGTEAFF.

For the CDR3, the DNA is TGTGCCAGCTTGACAGGGGGCGGTTTCGGGTATGGCTACACCTTC. Amino acids: CASLTGGGFGYGYTF. The chain recombines TRBV28 with TRBJ1-2; 10 bases line up with TRBD1. The CDR3 length is 15 residues. V trimming: 8 bases; J trimming: 5 bases; junction bases outside the gene matches: 11. The V gene's germline CDR1 is MDHEN and CDR2 SYDVKM.

The CDR3 sequence: CASSVDFTSNTEAFF. In DNA form, the CDR3 reads TGTGCCAGCAGCGTAGATTTTACTAGTAACACTGAAGCTTTCTTT. The V and J genes are TRBV9 and TRBJ1-1; no definite D call. Germline V lookup: CDR1 SGDLS, CDR2 YYNGEE. The V and J ends lost 0 bases and 2 bases respectively, with 11 bases between them. The CDR3 has 15 residues.

The CDR3 protein is CASSLGRQERAFF. As DNA, the CDR3 is TGTGCCAGCAGCTTGGGTCGGCAGGAGAGGGCTTTCTTT. The rearrangement links TRBV7-2 to TRBJ1-1; D ambiguous. CDR1 is SGHTA and CDR2 is FQGNSA in the germline V gene. Between the trimmed V and J ends, which lost 3 bases and 11 bases, there was a span of 16 bases. There are 13 residues in the CDR3. The full variable domain, in which reference TRBV7-2 and TRBJ1-1 provide the parts outside the CDR3, is GAGVSQSPSNKVTEKGKDVELRCDPISGHTALYWYRQSLGQGLEFLIYFQGNSAPDKSGLPSDRFSAERTGGSVSTLTIQRTQQEDSAVYLCASSLGRQERAFFGQGTRLTVV.

The chain couples TRBV21-1 to TRBJ2-2. TRBV21-1 represents a pseudogene. This CDR3 contains 17 residues. The CDR3 loop is CASSASRGDGVTGELFF. The DNA for the CDR3 is TGTGCCAGCAGCGCATCGAGGGGGGACGGAGTCACCGGGGAGCTGTTTTTT.